The next 22 T cell receptor beta chains were all read from a single sample in a study of OX40 agonist ivuxolimab in advanced cancers. Libraries were prepared by immunoSEQ multiplex PCR; TCRdb keeps only in-frame clonotypes and omits some of them. The table shows about 21,000 clones, with 70% to 90% occurring only once. Sample: CD4+ or CD8+ T cells sorted from blood, taken in a trial of the OX40 agonist ivuxolimab. Receptors originate from an adult with an advanced solid tumor such as melanoma, head and neck, liver or kidney cancer.

This chain connects TRBV5-1 to TRBJ1-2; D is undetermined. There are 15 residues in the CDR3. V lost 0 bases, J lost 8 bases, and 17 bases lay in between. Germline assignment: CDR1 SGHRS and CDR2 YFSETQ. Here the CDR3 reads CASSLESENPRGYTF. DNA for the CDR3: TGCGCCAGCAGCTTGGAGTCCGAGAACCCCAGAGGCTACACCTTC.

In its sample, this clone was seen a few times. This chain uses TRBV7-8 with TRBJ2-7; 7 bases align to TRBD1. Trimming cost V 1 base and J 2 bases; bases outside gene matches: 8. Germline-derived CDR1 and CDR2 are SGHVS and FQNEAQ. The CDR3 is made up of 16 amino acids. The CDR3 DNA follows: TGTGCCAGCAGCTTAGAGGGGGCCACCGACGCCTACGAGCAGTACTTC. This sequence encodes CASSLEGATDAYEQYF.

The chain uses TRBV7-9 and TRBJ1-3, with 10 bases identical to TRBD1. This CDR3 has 17 residues. With V trimmed by 5 bases and J by 3 bases, 10 bases remained unmatched. Germline loops: CDR1 SEHNR, CDR2 FQNEAQ (reference sequence). The CDR3, as DNA: TGTGCCAGCAGCAGGACCGGGACAGGGGTCTTTGGAAACACCATATATTTT. It specifies CASSRTGTGVFGNTIYF.

J is TRBJ1-1 and V is TRBV9; D is ambiguous. The V gene lost 5 bases and the J gene lost 6 bases, with 11 bases spanning the gap. The CDR3 loop spans 12 amino acids. The germline CDR1 and CDR2 sequences are SGDLS and YYNGEE. The CDR3, as DNA: TGTGCCAGCAGATCTCTGACGGCTGAAGCTTTCTTT. This codes for CASRSLTAEAFF. The full variable domain, in which reference TRBV9 and TRBJ1-1 provide the parts outside the CDR3, is DSGVTQTPKHLITATGQRVTLRCSPRSGDLSVYWYQQSLDQGLQFLIQYYNGEERAKGNILERFSAQQFPDLHSELNLSSLELGDSALYFCASRSLTAEAFFGQGTRLTVV.

The chain recombines TRBV5-5 with TRBJ2-7; D is possibly TRBD1 or TRBD2 (5 bases each). This CDR3 has 14 residues. V lost 3 bases to trimming and J lost 4 bases, with 14 bases between them. The germline V gene encodes CDR1 SGHKS and CDR2 YYEKEE (reference sequence). The CDR3 DNA follows: TGTGCCAGCAGCTACAGGAATTGGGGGTACGAGCAGTACTTC. Translating it yields CASSYRNWGYEQYF.

J is TRBJ1-2 and V is TRBV29-1; the D gene is possibly TRBD1 (5 bases). The V gene's germline CDR1 is SQVTM and CDR2 ANQGSEA. The length of the CDR3 is 14 residues. V was clipped by 4 bases and J by 2 bases, with 14 bases between them. The DNA of the CDR3 is TGCAGCGTTGTAACCTTTGACAGCAACTATGGCTACACCTTC. This sequence encodes CSVVTFDSNYGYTF.

The J gene is TRBJ1-2, the V gene TRBV19; maybe TRBD1 (5 bases). The CDR3 length is 13 residues. V gave up 5 bases and J gave up 2 bases, with 9 bases separating them. Germline assignment: CDR1 LNHDA and CDR2 SQIVND (reference sequence). The chain's CDR3 is CASSGQGNYGYTF. CDR3 nucleotide sequence: TGTGCCAGTAGTGGGCAGGGAAACTATGGCTACACCTTC.

V usage is TRBV2 and J usage is TRBJ1-2; D unresolved. The CDR3 contains 17 residues. The germline CDR1 and CDR2 sequences are SNHLY and FYNNEI. V lost 3 bases and J 2 bases, leaving 19 bases between the germline ends. CDR3 sequence reads: CASSDLASSSPNYGYTF. The CDR3 nucleotides are TGTGCCAGCAGTGATTTGGCGTCTTCATCCCCCAACTATGGCTACACCTTC. Full variable domain (outside the CDR3, taken from reference TRBV2 and TRBJ1-2): EPEVTQTPSHQVTQMGQEVILRCVPISNHLYFYWYRQILGQKVEFLVSFYNNEISEKSEIFDDQFSVERPDGSNFTLKIRSTKLEDSAMYFCASSDLASSSPNYGYTFGSGTRLTVV.

The chain joins TRBV2 to TRBJ2-7; 11 positions match TRBD1. The CDR3 has 13 residues. Looked up from germline, CDR1 is SNHLY and CDR2 is FYNNEI. The CDR3 here is CATPGTGGYEQYF. CDR3 bases: TGTGCTACTCCAGGGACAGGGGGCTACGAGCAGTACTTC.

This chain links TRBV5-6 with TRBJ1-2; the D is unclear. CDR3 length equals 13 residues. Trimming removed 0 bases at V and 3 bases at J, with 6 bases between. Germline assignment: CDR1 SGHDT and CDR2 YYEEEE. CDR3 in amino acids: CASSLAADYGYTF. The DNA of the CDR3 is TGTGCCAGCAGCTTGGCGGCGGACTATGGCTACACCTTC.

The chain has TRBV5-1 and TRBJ1-2; perhaps TRBD1 as D (5 bases). Germline CDR1 SGHRS, CDR2 YFSETQ. The length of the CDR3 is 14 residues. Trimming cost V 0 bases and J 4 bases, with 10 bases left between them. The DNA of the CDR3 is TGCGCCAGCAGCTTGGCGGGGGGGACCTATGGCTACACCTTC. Translated: CASSLAGGTYGYTF.

The V and J genes are TRBV11-1 and TRBJ2-3; D gene unclear. V lost 1 base and J 0 bases, leaving 17 bases between the germline ends. Germline CDR1 reads SGHAT; CDR2 reads FQDESV (reference sequence). The CDR3 loop spans 18 amino acids. CDR3 nucleotides: TGTGCCAGCAGCTTAGGCTGGGCAGACCTGTCTAGCACAGATACGCAGTATTTT. Translated, it gives CASSLGWADLSSTDTQYF. Full variable domain (outside the CDR3, taken from reference TRBV11-1 and TRBJ2-3): EAEVAQSPRYKITEKSQAVAFWCDPISGHATLYWYRQILGQGPELLVQFQDESVVDDSQLPKDRFSAERLKGVDSTLKIQPAELGDSAMYLCASSLGWADLSSTDTQYFGPGTRLTVL.

The V call is TRBV18, the J call TRBJ2-1; possibly TRBD1 for D (6 bases). The germline V gene has CDR1 KGHSH and CDR2 LQKENI. The CDR3 consists of 14 residues. The V gene lost 2 bases and the J gene lost 8 bases, with 13 bases spanning the gap. The chain's CDR3 is CASSPGTPSDEQFF. The CDR3 bases are TGTGCCAGCTCACCAGGGACACCCAGCGATGAGCAGTTCTTC.

The chain carries TRBV6-5 and TRBJ1-4, with unresolved D. Trimming removed 0 bases from V and 8 bases from J, with 16 bases in between. Looked up from germline, CDR1 is MNHEY and CDR2 is SVGAGI. The CDR3 is 16 residues long. The CDR3 DNA reads TGTGCCAGCAGTTACTCGGCCGGGATGATGGGCGAAAAACTGTTTTTT. It specifies CASSYSAGMMGEKLFF.

The rearrangement uses TRBV18 and TRBJ1-4, with D unresolved. The germline V and J ends were trimmed by 0 bases and 4 bases, with 9 bases remaining between them. The CDR3 is 15 amino acids. Germline CDR1 is KGHSH and CDR2 is LQKENI. The CDR3 nucleotides are TGTGCCAGCTCACCACCGGTGGATAATAATGAAAAACTGTTTTTT. Its translation is CASSPPVDNNEKLFF.

The rearrangement uses TRBV7-9 and TRBJ1-2, with TRBD1 identical over 7 bases. The CDR3 totals 15 residues. V lost 4 bases and J lost 7; bases outside the gene matches: 12. CDR1 is SEHNR, CDR2 FQNEAQ, per germline (reference sequence). CDR3 sequence reads: CASSSPRTDRFGYTF. Written as DNA, the CDR3 is TGTGCCAGCAGCTCCCCTCGAACGGACAGGTTTGGCTACACCTTC.

About this clone itself: The same CDR3 arises from other DNA sequences in this sample as well. V is TRBV5-1 and J is TRBJ2-7; 9 nucleotides line up with TRBD1. V was pared by 0 bases and J by 1 base, with 2 bases of the junction left unmatched. Germline assignment: CDR1 SGHRS and CDR2 YFSETQ. The CDR3 is 15 amino acids. CDR3: CASSLDRGPSYEQYF. The CDR3 coding sequence is TGCGCCAGCAGCTTGGACAGGGGGCCGTCCTACGAGCAGTACTTC.

The rearrangement uses TRBV29-1 and TRBJ1-1, with D hard to call. CDR1 is SQVTM and CDR2 is ANQGSEA in the germline V gene. Trimming removed 6 bases at V and 0 bases at J, with 5 bases between. The CDR3 spans 11 residues. DNA for the CDR3: TGCAGCGTGCAAGTGAACACTGAAGCTTTCTTT. The encoded protein is CSVQVNTEAFF.

The chain uses TRBV27 and TRBJ2-5, with 7 bases aligning to TRBD1. V gave up 5 bases and J gave up 3 bases; unmatched junction bases: 3. The germline gives CDR1 MNHEY, CDR2 SMNVEV (reference sequence). This CDR3 region has 13 residues. The CDR3 region is CASSRQGEETQYF. The CDR3 DNA sequence: TGTGCCAGCAGTCGCCAGGGGGAAGAGACCCAGTACTTC.

The rearrangement joins TRBV2 to TRBJ1-2; D may be TRBD1 (6 bases). The ends were cut back, 0 bases at V and 4 bases at J, with 12 bases in the middle. The CDR3 is 15 amino acids. Germline V lookup: CDR1 SNHLY, CDR2 FYNNEI. The chain's CDR3 is CASSEAAGAVYGYTF. The CDR3 region has the DNA TGTGCCAGCAGTGAAGCGGCAGGGGCTGTCTATGGCTACACCTTC.

This chain uses TRBV15 with TRBJ2-1; 8 bases fit TRBD2. CDR3 size: 13 residues. J was trimmed by 7 bases and V by 6 bases; bases with no gene match: 5. The germline V gene encodes CDR1 LNHNV and CDR2 YYDKDF (reference sequence). CDR3: CATRERGQNEQFF. The CDR3 DNA is TGTGCCACCAGAGAGCGGGGGCAAAATGAGCAGTTCTTC.

The chain employs TRBV7-2 and TRBJ2-7, with 7 bases matching TRBD1. The CDR3 length is 15 residues. The V segment lost 5 bases and the J segment 3 bases; nucleotides outside the gene matches: 10. Germline lookup yields CDR1 SGHTA and CDR2 FQGNSA. CDR3 DNA sequence: TGTGCCAGCAGCCAAGGGACAGATTCCTTCTACGAGCAGTACTTC. Translating gives CASSQGTDSFYEQYF. The full variable domain, its missing parts supplied by reference TRBV7-2 and TRBJ2-7, is GAGVSQSPSNKVTEKGKDVELRCDPISGHTALYWYRQSLGQGLEFLIYFQGNSAPDKSGLPSDRFSAERTGGSVSTLTIQRTQQEDSAVYLCASSQGTDSFYEQYFGPGTRLTVT.